The 32 T cell receptor beta chains below come from one sample, sequenced in a study of beta chain features in type 1 diabetes. Points from the study as a whole: Type 1 diabetes patients showed a moderate but significant shortening of TCRB CDR3s in all four CD4+ subsets.

Investigators reverse transcribed all isolated RNA, so they sequenced expressed TCRB transcripts. Repertoires were generated with immunoSEQ multiplex PCR, while TCRdb's copy carries only in-frame clones and drops some. Of a few hundred thousand clones listed, 8% to 10% are singletons. No antigen is known for these receptors. Sequenced sample: central memory CD4+ T cells from blood. Source of these receptors: a man aged 30-40 years with type 1 diabetes.

The V gene is TRBV27, the J gene TRBJ2-3, with unresolved D. Germline values: CDR1 MNHEY, CDR2 SMNVEV (reference sequence). The CDR3 is 13 amino acids. V gave up 6 bases and J gave up 5 bases, with 12 bases separating them. The CDR3 DNA reads as TGTGCCAGCAGACCGGGCAATGGAGATACGCAGTATTTT. It yields the protein CASRPGNGDTQYF.

The chain has TRBV5-8 and TRBJ2-7, with 9 bases matching TRBD2. The CDR3 has 19 residues. Trimming took 1 base from V and 2 from J; bases not matched to a gene: 16. CDR1 is SGHTS, CDR2 YDEGEE, per germline. The CDR3 loop reads CASSLRRSVPSGATYEQYF. The CDR3 DNA is TGTGCCAGCAGCTTGAGAAGGTCTGTACCTAGCGGGGCTACCTACGAGCAGTACTTC.

At least ten counts were recorded for this clone. Other nucleotide sequences from this sample produce the same CDR3. The rearrangement uses TRBV5-1 and TRBJ2-6; D ambiguous. V shed 0 bases and J shed 0 bases, with 4 bases lying between them. The CDR3 runs to 15 residues. Germline CDR1 SGHRS, CDR2 YFSETQ. CDR3 DNA sequence: TGCGCCAGCAGCTTGGGGGACTCTGGGGCCAACGTCCTGACTTTC. It specifies CASSLGDSGANVLTF.

This clone was counted a few times. A read error may be the cause here, since a much bigger clone is one base away. The rearrangement links TRBV6-1 to TRBJ1-1; D gene unclear. The CDR3 spans 12 residues. Germline CDR1 reads MNHNS; CDR2 reads SASEGT. Trimming cost V 6 bases and J 5 bases, with 10 bases left between them. CDR3 in DNA: TGTGCCAGCAGCCTTGGGAGGACTGAAGCTTTCTTT. It yields the protein CASSLGRTEAFF.

The chain carries TRBV6-1 and TRBJ2-3; D possibly corresponds to TRBD1 (5 bases). CDR3 length: 14 residues. Trimming left V 5 bases short and J 8 bases short, with 17 bases between. Germline CDR1 is MNHNS and CDR2 is SASEGT. CDR3 protein: CASSFPRDSSTQYF. CDR3 DNA: TGTGCCAGCAGTTTCCCTCGAGACAGTTCTACGCAGTATTTT.

This clone was seen more than once but under ten times. The CDR3 nucleotides read TGCAGCGTAAAGACAGGGACAGGGGTGAGCGAGCAGTACTTC. This gives the protein CSVKTGTGVSEQYF. This chain links TRBV29-1 with TRBJ2-7; TRBD1 agrees at 10 bases. Germline loops: CDR1 SQVTM, CDR2 ANQGSEA. V was clipped by 6 bases and J by 6 bases; unmatched bases: 11. This CDR3 contains 14 residues.

A few counts support this clone. The rearrangement links TRBV27 to TRBJ1-2; 11 positions agree with TRBD1. Losses at the gene ends were 5 bases for V and 5 bases for J; bases not matched to a gene: 1. The length of the CDR3 is 13 residues. Germline values: CDR1 MNHEY, CDR2 SMNVEV (reference sequence). CDR3 nucleotide sequence: TGTGCCAGCAGTGGGACAGGGGGGTATGGCTACACCTTC. It encodes CASSGTGGYGYTF.

This clone has a handful of counts. The chain couples TRBV7-2 to TRBJ1-5; no reliable D call. The CDR3 has 17 amino acids. Trimming shortened V by 3 bases and J by 0 bases, and 15 bases separated the two germline ends. Germline V lookup: CDR1 SGHTA, CDR2 FQGNSA. CDR3 nucleotides: TGTGCCAGCAGCTTGGGTGAGGCAGCTACTAGCAATCAGCCCCAGCATTTT. This gives the protein CASSLGEAATSNQPQHF.

This clone occurred many times. The chain uses TRBV6-5 and TRBJ1-5; weak D call: TRBD1 (6 bases). The CDR3 length is 16 residues. Looked up from germline, CDR1 is MNHEY and CDR2 is SVGAGI. V was shortened by 2 bases and J by 7 bases, with 18 bases between the two germline ends. The CDR3 DNA is TGTGCCAGCAGTTACGGTGGAGGGGGGTTCAACCAGCCCCAGCATTTT. It yields the protein CASSYGGGGFNQPQHF.

This clone was detected a few times. The chain joins TRBV27 to TRBJ2-2, with D unresolved. Trimming shortened V by 1 base and J by 8 bases, and 8 bases separated the two germline ends. The CDR3 extends over 13 amino acids. The germline V gene encodes CDR1 MNHEY and CDR2 SMNVEV (reference sequence). The CDR3 spells CASSLFPNGELFF. The DNA for the CDR3 is TGTGCCAGCAGTTTATTCCCGAATGGGGAGCTGTTTTTT.

This clone has only a few counts. V gene TRBV2 combines with J gene TRBJ2-3; 9 bases line up with TRBD2. The CDR3 covers 14 residues. V lost 10 bases to trimming and J lost 3 bases; unmatched junction nucleotides: 8. The germline V gene has CDR1 SNHLY and CDR2 FYNNEI. In DNA form, the CDR3 reads TGTGCCACCAAAGCGGCGGGGGGGACAGATACGCAGTATTTT. Translation: CATKAAGGTDTQYF. The full variable domain, in which reference TRBV2 and TRBJ2-3 provide the parts outside the CDR3, is EPEVTQTPSHQVTQMGQEVILRCVPISNHLYFYWYRQILGQKVEFLVSFYNNEISEKSEIFDDQFSVERPDGSNFTLKIRSTKLEDSAMYFCATKAAGGTDTQYFGPGTRLTVL.

In its sample, this clone was seen a few times. One junction end disagrees with the germline gene, perhaps due to a read error. This rearrangement joins TRBV5-4 to TRBJ2-1, with 8 bases aligning to TRBD1. This CDR3 is 15 amino acids long. Germline values: CDR1 SGHNT, CDR2 YYREEE (reference sequence). CDR3 sequence: CASSQPSGGRNEQFF. The CDR3 nucleotides are TGCGCCAGCAGCCAACCGTCAGGGGGCCGCAATGAGCAGTTCTTC.

This clone was seen a handful of times. The rearrangement links TRBV6-1 to TRBJ2-3, with D possibly matching TRBD2 (6 bases). V lost 2 bases and J 2 bases, leaving 14 bases between the germline ends. Germline loops: CDR1 MNHNS, CDR2 SASEGT. The CDR3 sequence is 16 residues long. In nucleotides, the CDR3 is TGTGCCAGCAGTGAAAGCTTCGGAGGGATCACAGATACGCAGTATTTT. Its protein is CASSESFGGITDTQYF.

On this clone: The germline gene is not matched at one end of the junction; a read error may be the cause. The V and J genes are TRBV6-1 and TRBJ1-1; no definite D call. In germline, CDR1 is MNHNS, CDR2 SASEGT. CDR3 size: 14 residues. CDR3 coding DNA: TGTGCCGGCAGACGGACTGAGATGAACACTGAAGCTTTCTTT. Translation: CAGRRTEMNTEAFF.

This clone was seen a few times. This chain uses TRBV27 with TRBJ2-2; D call uncertain. V dropped 4 bases and J dropped 6 bases, with 9 bases sitting between them. The CDR3 loop spans 13 amino acids. Per germline, CDR1 MNHEY and CDR2 SMNVEV (reference sequence). In DNA form, the CDR3 reads TGTGCCAGCAGTTCTTTTATCGCCGGGGAGCTGTTTTTT. Its translation is CASSSFIAGELFF.

The chain joins TRBV28 to TRBJ1-2; no reliable D call. V was clipped by 6 bases and J by 0 bases, with 11 bases between them. Looked up from germline, CDR1 is MDHEN and CDR2 is SYDVKM. This CDR3 is 14 amino acids long. The CDR3 here is CASRPGGTNYGYTF. The CDR3 DNA is TGTGCCAGCAGGCCTGGAGGGACTAACTATGGCTACACCTTC.

This clone occurred many times. The rearrangement joins TRBV7-2 to TRBJ2-3, with 9 bases identical to TRBD2. This CDR3 is built from 14 residues. Germline CDR1 and CDR2: SGHTA and FQGNSA. V lost 5 bases and J lost 4; bases outside the gene matches: 4. The CDR3 DNA is TGTGCCAGCAGCACGGGACTAGCCCCAGATACGCAGTATTTT. Amino acid sequence: CASSTGLAPDTQYF.

This chain links TRBV18 with TRBJ1-1; the D gene is possibly TRBD1 (6 bases). This CDR3 is 16 amino acids long. Trimming cost V 3 bases and J 4 bases, with 18 bases left between them. Germline V gene sequence: CDR1 KGHSH, CDR2 LQKENI. Written as DNA, the CDR3 is TGTGCCAGCTCACCGCGGTCACAGGGCGGGGGCACTGAAGCTTTCTTT. It is translated as CASSPRSQGGGTEAFF.

The rearrangement uses TRBV6-7 and TRBJ2-7, with D perhaps matching TRBD2 (6 bases). TRBV6-7 is annotated as an ORF whose role is uncertain. V gave up 5 bases and J gave up 2 bases, with 19 bases separating them. This CDR3 is built from 16 residues. The CDR3 sequence is CASSHRDLRPTYEQYF. In DNA, the CDR3 is TGTGCCAGCAGTCACCGGGACTTGCGACCGACCTACGAGCAGTACTTC.

This CDR3 reads CASSARGGVNTEAFF. CDR3 sequence (DNA): TGTGCCAGCAGCGCACGGGGGGGCGTGAACACTGAAGCTTTCTTT. The chain is built from TRBV7-9 and TRBJ1-1; D perhaps matches TRBD1 (6 bases). Trimming removed 5 bases at V and 0 bases at J, with 13 bases between. The CDR3 is 15 amino acids. Germline V gene sequence: CDR1 SEHNR, CDR2 FQNEAQ (reference sequence). Supplemented by reference TRBV7-9 and TRBJ1-1, the full variable domain reads DTGVSQNPRHKITKRGQNVTFRCDPISEHNRLYWYRQTLGQGPEFLTYFQNEAQLEKSRLLSDRFSAERPKGSFSTLEIQRTEQGDSAMYLCASSARGGVNTEAFFGQGTRLTVV.

In this sample, this clone turned up a few times. This chain uses TRBV18 with TRBJ2-7; 8 bases agree with TRBD1. The trim removed 3 bases at V and 5 bases at J, leaving 3 bases unmatched. The CDR3 consists of 13 residues. Germline V gives CDR1 KGHSH, CDR2 LQKENI. Written as DNA, the CDR3 is TGTGCCAGCTCACCGACAGGGGAGGACGAGCAGTACTTC. Protein: CASSPTGEDEQYF.

The rearrangement links TRBV6-5 to TRBJ2-1, with TRBD1 matching over 8 bases. CDR1 MNHEY and CDR2 SVGAGI come from the germline V gene. The CDR3 loop spans 13 amino acids. V was pared by 10 bases and J by 6 bases, with 8 bases of the junction left unmatched. The CDR3 DNA sequence: TGTGCCACCTCAGGGGGCGCCTCCAATGAGCAGTTCTTC. Its translation is CATSGGASNEQFF.

This clone was observed a few times. The chain couples TRBV28 to TRBJ1-5; D is uncertain. The CDR3 covers 15 residues. CDR1 is MDHEN and CDR2 is SYDVKM in the germline V gene. Trimming removed 7 bases at V and 3 bases at J, with 16 bases between. The CDR3 nucleotides are TGTGCCAGCAACCCAAGGAACAGTCCCAATCAGCCCCAGCATTTT. As protein: CASNPRNSPNQPQHF.

V is TRBV5-1 and J is TRBJ1-2; D not resolved. CDR3 length: 14 residues. CDR1 SGHRS and CDR2 YFSETQ come from the germline V gene. Trimming cost V 0 bases and J 2 bases, with 8 bases left between them. The chain's CDR3 is CASSLDPTNYGYTF. DNA for the CDR3: TGCGCCAGCAGCTTGGATCCCACCAACTATGGCTACACCTTC.

This clone was counted a few times. This may arise from a read error, as a much more abundant clone is one base away. The rearrangement uses TRBV5-4 and TRBJ2-7; D gene unclear. The CDR3 spans 11 residues. Germline V gene sequence: CDR1 SGHNT, CDR2 YYREEE (reference sequence). Trimming shortened V by 4 bases and J by 3 bases, and 5 bases separated the two germline ends. The CDR3 DNA reads as TGTGCCAGCAGCCAATACTACGAGCAGTACTTC. Its protein is CASSQYYEQYF. Supplemented by reference TRBV5-4 and TRBJ2-7, the full variable domain reads ETGVTQSPTHLIKTRGQQVTLRCSSQSGHNTVSWYQQALGQGPQFIFQYYREEENGRGNFPPRFSGLQFPNYSSELNVNALELDDSALYLCASSQYYEQYFGPGTRLTVT.

This clone was seen only a few times. The chain has TRBV7-8 and TRBJ1-2; TRBD1 matches at 9 bases. Germline CDR1 SGHVS, CDR2 FQNEAQ. This CDR3 has 19 amino acids. Trimming cost V 1 base and J 10 bases; bases outside gene matches: 22. CDR3 DNA: TGTGCCAGCAGCTTAGTAGGGGGAGCCTTAAACCGGGACAGGGTTGACTACACCTTC. Its translation: CASSLVGGALNRDRVDYTF.

This clone was detected ten times or more. The rearrangement joins TRBV6-1 to TRBJ1-1; tentatively, D is TRBD1 (5 bases). Germline values: CDR1 MNHNS, CDR2 SASEGT. The CDR3 length is 13 residues. Trimming removed 8 bases from V and 4 bases from J, with 14 bases in between. The CDR3 nucleotides are TGTGCCAGCCCGCGGGGCGAGACCACTGAAGCTTTCTTT. Its protein is CASPRGETTEAFF.

This chain connects TRBV6-6 to TRBJ2-2, with TRBD1 identical over 7 bases. The CDR3 extends over 14 amino acids. Germline V CDR1 and CDR2: MNHNY, SVGAGI (reference sequence). V was pared by 5 bases and J by 7 bases, with 7 bases of the junction left unmatched. CDR3 amino acids: CASSKRGHSGELFF. CDR3 nucleotide sequence: TGTGCCAGCAGTAAGAGGGGGCATAGCGGGGAGCTGTTTTTT.

The V gene is TRBV7-9, the J gene TRBJ2-7; TRBD2 agrees at 9 bases. V lost 5 bases to trimming and J lost 4 bases; unmatched junction nucleotides: 15. Germline V gene data show CDR1 as SEHNR and CDR2 as FQNEAQ (reference sequence). This CDR3 is built from 17 residues. DNA for the CDR3: TGTGCCAGCAGCCCGACTAGCGGTAGGGACGAGATGTACGAGCAGTACTTC. It is translated as CASSPTSGRDEMYEQYF.

The rearrangement joins TRBV5-1 to TRBJ2-2; D perhaps matches TRBD1 (6 bases). This CDR3 comprises 13 residues. Trimming removed 2 bases at V and 9 bases at J, with 11 bases between. In germline, CDR1 is SGHRS, CDR2 YFSETQ. The CDR3 reads CASSLARGWELFF. As DNA, the CDR3 is TGCGCCAGCAGCTTAGCCAGGGGATGGGAGCTGTTTTTT.

Only a few counts were recorded for this clone. The rearrangement links TRBV11-2 to TRBJ2-1; D uncertain. V lost 4 bases and J lost 7, with 11 bases in between. The CDR3 sequence is 13 residues long. Germline V CDR1 and CDR2: SGHAT, FQNNGV. The CDR3 sequence is CASSSQLLNEQFF. The CDR3 coding sequence is TGTGCCAGCAGCTCCCAACTCCTTAATGAGCAGTTCTTC.

This clone occurred a few times. Other DNA variants within this sample encode the same CDR3. This chain joins TRBV6-5 and TRBJ2-6; D uncertain. CDR3 length: 14 residues. Germline V gives CDR1 MNHEY, CDR2 SVGAGI. V shed 2 bases and J shed 1 base, with 3 bases lying between them. The DNA for the CDR3 is TGTGCCAGCAGTTACGGTTCTGGGGCCAACGTCCTGACTTTC. Its translation: CASSYGSGANVLTF.